This T cell receptor (beta chain) was captured by sequencing in a study of T cells in tuberculosis. Study as a whole: PBMC were archived before or within 7 days of starting treatment.

Repertoires were generated with immunoSEQ multiplex PCR, while TCRdb's copy carries only in-frame clones and drops some. The sample has about 40,000 clones, roughly 95% seen once. Note on this clone: As yet, its antigen is unknown.

The junction had 4 bases not matched to a gene; V was cut back by 0 bases and J by 1 base. This CDR3 comprises 16 residues. Germline values: CDR1 MNHNY, CDR2 SVGAGI (reference sequence). Broader study findings: GMM-specific TCRs were nearer to active tuberculosis alpha repertoires, suggesting expansion.

Sample time point: new active TB diagnosis, blood taken before or within 7 days of starting treatment. Each donor contributed around 100,000 T cells on average, unsorted. Here the sequenced sample was PBMCs, taken at tuberculosis diagnosis. The chain joins TRBV6-6 to TRBJ1-2; 8 nucleotides agree with TRBD1. This receptor was taken from an adult with tuberculosis. The CDR3 loop reads CASSYSDRAYNYGYTF. For the CDR3, the DNA is TGTGCCAGCAGTTACTCGGACAGGGCATATAACTATGGCTACACCTTC.